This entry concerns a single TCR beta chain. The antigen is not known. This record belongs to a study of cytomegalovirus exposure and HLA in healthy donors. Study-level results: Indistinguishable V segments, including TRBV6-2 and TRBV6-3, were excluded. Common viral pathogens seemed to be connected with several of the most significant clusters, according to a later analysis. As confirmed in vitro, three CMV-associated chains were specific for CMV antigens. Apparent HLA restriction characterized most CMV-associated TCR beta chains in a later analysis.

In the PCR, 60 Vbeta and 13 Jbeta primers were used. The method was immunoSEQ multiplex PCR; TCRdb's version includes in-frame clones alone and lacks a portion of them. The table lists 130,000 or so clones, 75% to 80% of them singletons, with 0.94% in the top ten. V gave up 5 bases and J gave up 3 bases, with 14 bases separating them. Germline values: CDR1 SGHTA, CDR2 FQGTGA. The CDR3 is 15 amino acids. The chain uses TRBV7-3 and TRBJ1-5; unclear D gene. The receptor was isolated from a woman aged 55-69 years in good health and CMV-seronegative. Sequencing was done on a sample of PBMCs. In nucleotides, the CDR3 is TGTGCCAGCAGCGTCACCGGGTCAATCAATCAGCCCCAGCATTTT. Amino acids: CASSVTGSINQPQHF.